The present TCR beta chain was sequenced within a study of shared clonotypes between healthy human individuals. Study-wide findings and caveats: It was the non-shared clonotypes that had lower generation probabilities than clonotypes shared by all four donors. Tissues were not sampled, only blood, and their repertoires likely differ.

CD8 cells classed as naive were CD45RO-negative and positively selected for CCR7, excluding terminally differentiated effector memory CD45RA+ cells. On this clone itself: The antigen is unknown.

Once extracted for a subset, genomic DNA was divided evenly among several immunoSEQ plates. Study processing details: There were no quality scores in the junction-only immunoSEQ sequences, so filtering differed. Only in-frame clones appear in the TCRdb table, and some are missing; sequencing was by immunoSEQ multiplex PCR. The D gene and trimming were derived from the DNA, and the V and J assignments and clone size from that table. The sample records roughly 2,000,000 clones, around 93% being singletons. Germline CDR1 reads SGHVS; CDR2 reads FQNEAQ. This CDR3 has 18 amino acids. With V trimmed by 5 bases and J by 0 bases, 16 bases remained unmatched.

The clonotype originates from a man aged 18 to 29 in good health. Some clones in this sample may be carry-over from other donors' samples. Sequencing was carried out using naive CD8+ T cells from PBMCs. V and J are TRBV7-8 and TRBJ2-7, with 7 positions matching TRBD2. The CDR3 DNA reads TGTGCCAGCAGCCAAGGGATGGTAGCGGGCATGAGCTCCTACGAGCAGTACTTC. Residues: CASSQGMVAGMSSYEQYF.